One sample yielded the 18 T cell receptor beta chains listed below, sequenced in a study of PD-1 blockade in classical Hodgkin lymphoma. All trial patients relapsed after autologous stem cell transplantation. Sequencing used immunoSEQ multiplex PCR; TCRdb keeps in-frame clones, though not all of them. Here the sample spans about 97,000 clones, over 80% being singletons. Here the sequenced sample was peripheral blood mononuclear cells (PBMCs), taken at baseline. These receptor sequences come from a human donor with classical Hodgkin lymphoma.

The CDR3 DNA is TGTGCCAGCCGCCGACTAGCGACCAACACCGGGGAGCTGTTTTTT. As protein: CASRRLATNTGELFF. The chain couples TRBV11-2 to TRBJ2-2; 8 positions agree with TRBD2. Germline loops: CDR1 SGHAT, CDR2 FQNNGV. The CDR3 totals 15 residues. V gave up 8 bases and J gave up 2 bases; unmatched junction bases: 7.

The rearrangement links TRBV11-2 to TRBJ2-1; D is perhaps TRBD1 (6 bases). V lost 5 bases and J 0 bases, leaving 14 bases between the germline ends. Germline CDR1 and CDR2: SGHAT and FQNNGV. This CDR3 has 16 residues. CDR3 protein: CASSDTTGRSYNEQFF. CDR3 DNA: TGTGCCAGCAGCGACACGACAGGACGCTCCTACAATGAGCAGTTCTTC.

The rearrangement uses TRBV7-2 and TRBJ2-6, with 7 bases lining up with TRBD2. J lost 2 bases, V lost 1 base, and 2 bases had no gene match. The length of the CDR3 is 16 residues. Germline CDR1 SGHTA, CDR2 FQGNSA. The CDR3 reads CASSLGRGAGANVLTF. The CDR3 DNA is TGTGCCAGCAGCTTAGGCCGGGGGGCTGGGGCCAACGTCCTGACTTTC.

Concerning this clone: Other nucleotide sequences in the sample specify the same CDR3. This sequence joins TRBV7-3 and TRBJ2-6, with D perhaps matching TRBD1 (7 bases). The length of the CDR3 is 15 residues. The V gene lost 5 bases and the J gene lost 1 base, with 9 bases spanning the gap. CDR1 is SGHTA and CDR2 is FQGTGA in the germline V gene. The CDR3 region has the DNA TGTGCCAGCAGCCCAGGGGGGTCTGGGGCCAACGTCCTGACTTTC. Translating it yields CASSPGGSGANVLTF.

The J gene is TRBJ2-7, the V gene TRBV27; 11 nucleotides line up with TRBD2. CDR1 MNHEY and CDR2 SMNVEV come from the germline V gene (reference sequence). J lost 2 bases, V lost 4 bases, and 4 bases had no gene match. The CDR3 covers 15 residues. CDR3 DNA: TGTGCCAGCAGTTCACTAGCGGGAGCAGCCTACGAGCAGTACTTC. Amino acid sequence: CASSSLAGAAYEQYF.

This chain links TRBV6-1 with TRBJ2-2; TRBD2 aligns across 8 bases. Germline V gives CDR1 MNHNS, CDR2 SASEGT. V was clipped by 6 bases and J by 3 bases; unmatched bases: 6. The CDR3 has 15 residues. The CDR3 DNA sequence: TGTGCCAGCAGAGTACTAGCGGAGTACACCGGGGAGCTGTTTTTT. Translation gives CASRVLAEYTGELFF.

The chain has TRBV15 and TRBJ2-1, with D possibly TRBD2 on 5 matching bases. The CDR3 length is 13 residues. The germline V and J ends were trimmed by 0 bases and 10 bases, with 10 bases remaining between them. Looked up from germline, CDR1 is LNHNV and CDR2 is YYDKDF (reference sequence). CDR3 sequence: CATSRDPGREQFF. CDR3 DNA sequence: TGTGCCACCAGCAGAGATCCTGGGAGAGAGCAGTTCTTC.

The genes are TRBV7-2 and TRBJ2-1; perhaps TRBD1 as D (7 bases). Deletions cut 0 bases from V and 4 bases from J, with 10 bases between. Germline values: CDR1 SGHTA, CDR2 FQGNSA. The CDR3 sequence is 15 residues long. Written as DNA, the CDR3 is TGTGCCAGCAGCTTAGCGCAGGGGGGTTACAATGAGCAGTTCTTC. This gives the protein CASSLAQGGYNEQFF. Filled out from reference TRBV7-2 and TRBJ2-1, the complete variable domain reads GAGVSQSPSNKVTEKGKDVELRCDPISGHTALYWYRQSLGQGLEFLIYFQGNSAPDKSGLPSDRFSAERTGGSVSTLTIQRTQQEDSAVYLCASSLAQGGYNEQFFGPGTRLTVL.

The rearrangement joins TRBV9 to TRBJ2-1, with 9 positions matching TRBD2. J lost 10 bases, V lost 0 bases, and 17 bases had no gene match. This CDR3 is built from 18 residues. Germline V gene lookup returns CDR1 SGDLS and CDR2 YYNGEE. The CDR3, as DNA: TGTGCCAGCAGCGTAGCCCCTCAGGTAGTAGCGGGAGCTGGAGAGCAGTTCTTC. Translated, it gives CASSVAPQVVAGAGEQFF.

The chain couples TRBV10-1 to TRBJ2-1; weak D call: TRBD1 (5 bases). Germline values: CDR1 WNHNN, CDR2 SYGVQD (reference sequence). This CDR3 has 13 amino acids. With 2 bases removed from V and 8 bases from J, the gap between germline ends came to 10 bases. The CDR3 region is CASSEVGRDEQFF. CDR3 in DNA: TGCGCCAGCAGTGAGGTTGGCAGGGATGAGCAGTTCTTC.

The chain carries TRBV5-1 and TRBJ2-3; tentatively, D is TRBD2 (5 bases). V was trimmed by 0 bases and J by 2 bases, leaving 7 bases between them. The CDR3 contains 14 residues. The germline gives CDR1 SGHRS, CDR2 YFSETQ. The CDR3 sequence: CASSLGLATDTQYF. CDR3 in DNA: TGCGCCAGCAGCTTGGGGCTAGCCACAGATACGCAGTATTTT.

V and J are TRBV4-2 and TRBJ1-3; D remains unclear. V shed 4 bases and J shed 0 bases, with 10 bases lying between them. In germline, CDR1 is LGHNA, CDR2 YNFKEQ. The CDR3 covers 15 residues. The CDR3, as DNA: TGTGCCAGCAGCCTGGACCTGAGCTCTGGAAACACCATATATTTT. Translation gives CASSLDLSSGNTIYF.

This clone came up once. The chain has TRBV6-5 and TRBJ2-1; D is perhaps TRBD1 or TRBD2 (6 bases each). V lost 5 bases to trimming and J lost 6 bases, with 17 bases between them. Germline values: CDR1 MNHEY, CDR2 SVGAGI. The CDR3 runs to 15 residues. CDR3 nucleotides: TGTGCCAGCAGTCCCTCGGGGGCCGCCCCCAATGAGCAGTTCTTC. Translating gives CASSPSGAAPNEQFF.

This sequence joins TRBV2 and TRBJ2-2, with TRBD2 matching over 7 bases. The CDR3 sequence is 14 residues long. With V trimmed by 6 bases and J by 4 bases, 5 bases remained unmatched. Germline CDR1 reads SNHLY; CDR2 reads FYNNEI. CDR3 sequence reads: CASRDAGVTGELFF. CDR3 sequence (DNA): TGTGCCAGCAGGGATGCGGGGGTCACCGGGGAGCTGTTTTTT.

The gene calls are TRBV19 and TRBJ2-5; 7 bases map to TRBD2. J gave up 1 base and V 4 bases, and 6 bases lay outside the gene matches. Germline CDR1 LNHDA, CDR2 SQIVND (reference sequence). The CDR3 length is 15 residues. DNA for the CDR3: TGTGCCAGTAGTACGGGCGGGAGCGGCCAAGAGACCCAGTACTTC. Its protein product is CASSTGGSGQETQYF.

This chain uses TRBV15 with TRBJ2-7, with D perhaps TRBD2 (5 bases). Germline V gene lookup returns CDR1 LNHNV and CDR2 YYDKDF (reference sequence). Trimming stripped 4 bases from V and 6 bases from J, with 22 bases between. The CDR3 has 16 amino acids. This chain's CDR3 is CATSNIKGSPPVEQYF. In DNA, the CDR3 is TGTGCCACCAGCAACATTAAAGGGAGCCCCCCTGTCGAGCAGTACTTC.

This chain connects TRBV7-8 to TRBJ2-2, with 8 bases lining up with TRBD1. V was pared by 5 bases and J by 1 base, with 3 bases of the junction left unmatched. CDR1 is SGHVS and CDR2 is FQNEAQ in the germline V gene. This CDR3 is built from 15 residues. DNA for the CDR3: TGTGCCAGCAGCCTAGGACAGGGGAACACCGGGGAGCTGTTTTTT. Its protein is CASSLGQGNTGELFF.

This rearrangement joins TRBV21-1 to TRBJ2-2; the D call in the table, TRBD1, was not verified against the DNA. TRBV21-1 represents a pseudogene. The length of the CDR3 is 18 residues. The CDR3 sequence is CASSIYRDRVSNTGELFF. CDR3 in DNA: TGTGCCAGCAGCATCTATCGGGACAGGGTCTCGAACACCGGGGAGCTGTTTTTT.